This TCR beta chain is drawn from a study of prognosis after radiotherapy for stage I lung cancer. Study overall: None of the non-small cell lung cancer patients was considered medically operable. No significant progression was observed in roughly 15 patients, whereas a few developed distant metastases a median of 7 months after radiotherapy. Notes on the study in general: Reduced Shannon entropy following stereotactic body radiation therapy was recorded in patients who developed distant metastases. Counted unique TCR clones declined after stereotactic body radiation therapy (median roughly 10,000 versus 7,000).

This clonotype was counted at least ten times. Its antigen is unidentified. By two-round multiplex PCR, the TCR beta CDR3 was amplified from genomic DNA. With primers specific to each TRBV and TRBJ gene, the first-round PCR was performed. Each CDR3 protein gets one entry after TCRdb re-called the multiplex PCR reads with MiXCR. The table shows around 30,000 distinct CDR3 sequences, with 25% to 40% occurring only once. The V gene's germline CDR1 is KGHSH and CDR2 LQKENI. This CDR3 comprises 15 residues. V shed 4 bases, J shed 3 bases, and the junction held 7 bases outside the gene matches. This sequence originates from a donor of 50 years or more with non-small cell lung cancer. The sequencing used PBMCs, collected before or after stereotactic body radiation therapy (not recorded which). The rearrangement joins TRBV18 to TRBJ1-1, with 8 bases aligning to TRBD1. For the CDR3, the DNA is TGTGCCAGCTCACTTAACGGACAGGGATACACTGAAGCTTTCTTT. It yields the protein CASSLNGQGYTEAFF.